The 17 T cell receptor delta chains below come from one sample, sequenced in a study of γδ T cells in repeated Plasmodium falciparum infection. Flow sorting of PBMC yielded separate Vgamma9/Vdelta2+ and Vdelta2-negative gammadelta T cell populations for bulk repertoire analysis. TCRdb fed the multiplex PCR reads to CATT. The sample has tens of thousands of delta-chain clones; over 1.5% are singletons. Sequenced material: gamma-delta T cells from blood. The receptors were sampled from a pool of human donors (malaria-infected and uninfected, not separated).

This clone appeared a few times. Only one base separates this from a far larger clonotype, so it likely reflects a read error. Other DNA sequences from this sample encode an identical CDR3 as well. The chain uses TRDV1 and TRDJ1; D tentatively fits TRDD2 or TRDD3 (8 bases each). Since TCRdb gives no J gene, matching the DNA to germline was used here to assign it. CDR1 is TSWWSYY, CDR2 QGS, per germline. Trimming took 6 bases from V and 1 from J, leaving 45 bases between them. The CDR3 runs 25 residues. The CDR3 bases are TGTGCTCTTGGAGAAGGGGACTTCCTACGTGACCCCTGGGGGAAGTCGACCCGAGGCACCGATAAACTCATCTTT. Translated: CALGEGDFLRDPWGKSTRGTDKLIF.

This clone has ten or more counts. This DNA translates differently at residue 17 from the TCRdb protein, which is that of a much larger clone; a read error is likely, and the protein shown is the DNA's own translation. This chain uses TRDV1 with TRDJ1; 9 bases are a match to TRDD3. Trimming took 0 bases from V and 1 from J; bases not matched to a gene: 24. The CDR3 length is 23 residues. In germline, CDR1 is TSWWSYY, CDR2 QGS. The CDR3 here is CALGELSLPEYWGRGWGTDKLIF. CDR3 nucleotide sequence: TGTGCTCTTGGGGAACTCAGCCTTCCCGAGTACTGGGGGAGGGGTTGGGGCACCGATAAACTCATCTTT.

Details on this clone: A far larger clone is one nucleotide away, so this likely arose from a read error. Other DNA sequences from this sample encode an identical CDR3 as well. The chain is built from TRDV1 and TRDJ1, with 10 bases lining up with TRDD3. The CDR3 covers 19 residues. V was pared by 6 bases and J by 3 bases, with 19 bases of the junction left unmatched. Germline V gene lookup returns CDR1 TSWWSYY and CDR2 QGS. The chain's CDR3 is CALGRDRPRTGGYADKLIF. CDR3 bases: TGTGCTCTTGGACGGGATCGTCCACGTACGGGGGGATACGCCGATAAACTCATCTTT.

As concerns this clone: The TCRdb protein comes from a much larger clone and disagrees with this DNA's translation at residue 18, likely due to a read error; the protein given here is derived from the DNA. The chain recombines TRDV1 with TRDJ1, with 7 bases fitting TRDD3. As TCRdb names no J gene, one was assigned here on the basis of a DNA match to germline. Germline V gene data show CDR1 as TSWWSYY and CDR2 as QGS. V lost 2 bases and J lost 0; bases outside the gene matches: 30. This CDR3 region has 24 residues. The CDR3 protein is CALGEGEGTVIPVLGIAYTDKLIF. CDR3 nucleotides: TGTGCTCTTGGGGAAGGGGAAGGAACGGTCATTCCAGTACTGGGGATTGCCTACACCGATAAACTCATCTTT.

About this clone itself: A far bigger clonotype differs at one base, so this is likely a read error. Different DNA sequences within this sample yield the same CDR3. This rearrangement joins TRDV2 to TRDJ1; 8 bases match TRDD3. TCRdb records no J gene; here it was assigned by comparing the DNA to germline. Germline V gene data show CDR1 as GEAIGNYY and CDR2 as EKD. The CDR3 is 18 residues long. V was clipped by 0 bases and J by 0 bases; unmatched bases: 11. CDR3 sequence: CACDTSLLGVPYTDKLIF. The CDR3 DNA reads TGTGCCTGTGACACCTCTCTACTGGGGGTACCGTACACCGATAAACTCATCTTT.

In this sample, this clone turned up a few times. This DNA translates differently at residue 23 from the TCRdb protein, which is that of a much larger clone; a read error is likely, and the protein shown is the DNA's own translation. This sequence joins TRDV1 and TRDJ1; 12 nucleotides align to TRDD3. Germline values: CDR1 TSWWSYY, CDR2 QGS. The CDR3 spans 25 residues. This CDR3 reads CALGDTHGRNYWGIPPSLYTDKPIF. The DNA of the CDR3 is TGTGCTCTTGGGGATACCCACGGGAGGAACTACTGGGGGATACCCCCATCCTTGTACACAGATAAACCCATCTTT.

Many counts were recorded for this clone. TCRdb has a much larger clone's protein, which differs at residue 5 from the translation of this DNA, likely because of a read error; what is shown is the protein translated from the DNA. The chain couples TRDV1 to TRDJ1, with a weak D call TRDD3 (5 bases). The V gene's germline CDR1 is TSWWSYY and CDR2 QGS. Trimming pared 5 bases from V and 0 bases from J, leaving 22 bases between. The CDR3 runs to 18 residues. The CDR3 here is CALGKVGGIPSYTDKLIF. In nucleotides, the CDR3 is TGTGCTCTTGGGAAAGTGGGAGGGATCCCATCCTACACCGATAAACTCATCTTT.

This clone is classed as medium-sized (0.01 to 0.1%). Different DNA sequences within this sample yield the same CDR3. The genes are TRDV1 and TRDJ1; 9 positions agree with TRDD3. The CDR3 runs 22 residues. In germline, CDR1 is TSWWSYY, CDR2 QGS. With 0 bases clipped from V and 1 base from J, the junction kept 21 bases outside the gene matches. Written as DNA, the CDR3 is TGTGCTCTTGGGGAACTAAAGGCCTCCTTGGCTGGGGGATTCACCTGCACCGATAAACTCATCTTT. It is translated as CALGELKASLAGGFTCTDKLIF.

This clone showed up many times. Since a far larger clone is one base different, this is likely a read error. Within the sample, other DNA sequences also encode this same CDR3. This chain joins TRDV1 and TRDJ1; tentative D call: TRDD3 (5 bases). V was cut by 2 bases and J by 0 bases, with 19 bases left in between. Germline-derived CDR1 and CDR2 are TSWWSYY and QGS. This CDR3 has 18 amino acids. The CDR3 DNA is TGTGCTCTTGGGGAAGTGGGAGGGATCCCGTCCTACACCGATAAACTCATCTTT. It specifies CALGEVGGIPSYTDKLIF.

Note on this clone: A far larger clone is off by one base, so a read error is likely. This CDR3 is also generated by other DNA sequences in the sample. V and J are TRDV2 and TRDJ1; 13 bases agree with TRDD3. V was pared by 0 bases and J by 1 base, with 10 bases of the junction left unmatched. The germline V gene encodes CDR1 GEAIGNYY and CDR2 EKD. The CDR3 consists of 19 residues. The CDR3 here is CACDTGSYWGIRVTDKLIF. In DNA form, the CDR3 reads TGTGCCTGTGACACCGGCTCCTACTGGGGGATACGGGTCACCGATAAACTCATCTTT.

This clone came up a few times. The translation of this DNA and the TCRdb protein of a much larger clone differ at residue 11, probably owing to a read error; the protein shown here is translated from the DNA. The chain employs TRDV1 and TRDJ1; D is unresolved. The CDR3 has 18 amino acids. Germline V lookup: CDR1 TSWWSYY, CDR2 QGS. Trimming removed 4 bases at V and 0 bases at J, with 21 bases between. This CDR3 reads CALGVSEPERLYTDKLIF. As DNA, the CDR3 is TGTGCTCTTGGGGTATCGGAGCCCGAACGTCTGTACACCGATAAACTCATCTTT.

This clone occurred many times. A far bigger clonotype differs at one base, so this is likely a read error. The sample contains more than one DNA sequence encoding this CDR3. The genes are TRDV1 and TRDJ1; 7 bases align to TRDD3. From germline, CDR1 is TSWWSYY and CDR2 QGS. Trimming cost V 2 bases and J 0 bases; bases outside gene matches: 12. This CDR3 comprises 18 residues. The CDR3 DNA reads TGTGCTCTTGGGGAAGTGGGGGGGATCCCATCCTACACCGATAAACTCATCTTT. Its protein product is CALGEVGGIPSYTDKLIF.

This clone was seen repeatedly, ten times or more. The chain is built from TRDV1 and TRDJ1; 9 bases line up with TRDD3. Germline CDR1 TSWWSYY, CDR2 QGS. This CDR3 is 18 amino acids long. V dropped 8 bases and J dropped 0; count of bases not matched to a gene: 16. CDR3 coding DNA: TGTGCTCTTCTGTACGGGTACTGGGGGACCCCTGACACCGATAAACTCATCTTT. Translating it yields CALLYGYWGTPDTDKLIF.

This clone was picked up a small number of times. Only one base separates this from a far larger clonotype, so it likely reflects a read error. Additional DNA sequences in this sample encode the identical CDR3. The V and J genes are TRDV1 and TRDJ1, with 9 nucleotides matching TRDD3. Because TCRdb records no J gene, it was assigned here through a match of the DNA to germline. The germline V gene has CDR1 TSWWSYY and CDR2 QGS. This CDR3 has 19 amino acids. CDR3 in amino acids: CALGEPATLGDPNTDKLIF. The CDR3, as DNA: TGTGCTCTTGGGGAACCCGCCACCCTGGGGGATCCGAACACCGACAAACTCATCTTT.

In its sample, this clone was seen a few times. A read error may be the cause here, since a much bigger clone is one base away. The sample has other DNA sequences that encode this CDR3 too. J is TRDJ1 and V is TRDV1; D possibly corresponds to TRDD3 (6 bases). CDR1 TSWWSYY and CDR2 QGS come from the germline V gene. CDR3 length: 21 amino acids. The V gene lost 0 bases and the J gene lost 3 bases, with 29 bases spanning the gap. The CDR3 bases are TGTGCTCTTGGGGAACTAATCAGACCTACGACAAGGAGATACGGGGCCGATAAACTCATCTTT. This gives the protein CALGELIRPTTRRYGADKLIF.

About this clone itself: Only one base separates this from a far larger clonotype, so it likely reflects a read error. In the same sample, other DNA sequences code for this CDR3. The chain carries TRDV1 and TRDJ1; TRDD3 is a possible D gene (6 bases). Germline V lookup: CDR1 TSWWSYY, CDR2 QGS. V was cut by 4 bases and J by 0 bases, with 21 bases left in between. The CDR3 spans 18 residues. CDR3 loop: CALGGPEGGKRYTDKLIF. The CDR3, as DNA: TGTGCTCTTGGGGGGCCAGAGGGGGGGAAACGGTACACCGATAAACTCATCTTT.

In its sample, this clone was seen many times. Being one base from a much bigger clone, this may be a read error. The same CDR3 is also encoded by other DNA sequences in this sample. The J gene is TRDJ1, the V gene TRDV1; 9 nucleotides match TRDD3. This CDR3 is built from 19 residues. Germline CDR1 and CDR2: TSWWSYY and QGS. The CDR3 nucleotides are TGTGCTCTTGGGGAAAAGTCCTACGATTGGGGGGGATACCCCGACAAACTCATCTTT. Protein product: CALGEKSYDWGGYPDKLIF.